This T cell receptor (beta chain) is drawn from a study of regulatory T cells in long-lasting Graves disease. Study at large: By definition, persistent Graves' disease involved antithyroid drugs for over 5 years alongside positive TSH receptor antibodies.

Noted time point: persistent/refractory GD, antithyroid drugs over 5 years with positive TRAb. With RNA extracted from PBMCs as input, the TCR library was made. About 9.1 milliliters of peripheral blood went into EDTA tubes. According to the study, TCR beta libraries were built with iRepertoire HTBI primers and CDR3-region Arm-PCR. From the multiplex PCR reads, TCRdb called clonotypes with MiXCR, one entry per CDR3 protein. The sample lists 700,000 or so distinct CDR3 sequences; about 30% were seen once. This clonotype has more than one count but fewer than ten. The antigen is undetermined. Study findings and constraints: Persistent cases of Graves' showed reduced TCR diversity relative to newly diagnosed patients.

The receptor comes from a female donor with Graves disease. Sequences were derived from peripheral blood mononuclear cells (PBMCs), sampled when the disease was refractory, from a patient treated with antithyroid drugs.

The CDR3 region is CASAGTGGIEPQHF. The DNA for the CDR3 is TGTGCCAGCGCCGGGACAGGGGGGATAGAGCCCCAGCATTTT. The chain carries TRBV19 and TRBJ1-5; 11 nucleotides align to TRBD1. The V segment lost 9 bases and the J segment 8 bases; nucleotides outside the gene matches: 9. This CDR3 contains 14 residues. Germline lookup yields CDR1 LNHDA and CDR2 SQIVND (reference sequence).